Shown below are 14 T cell receptor beta chains from a single sample sequenced in a study of PD-L1 blockade in urothelial cancer. Regarding time point: pretreatment peripheral blood. TCRdb keeps only in-frame clones here, not all; method: immunoSEQ multiplex PCR. Of tens of thousands of clones listed, around four fifths were seen once; the top ten hold 5.5% to 7.5%. The sample consisted of PBMCs, taken around atezolizumab (anti-PD-L1) treatment. These receptors were obtained from a man between 35 and 55 years old with urothelial cancer.

This sequence joins TRBV5-1 and TRBJ2-2; maybe TRBD2 (5 bases). Germline assignment: CDR1 SGHRS and CDR2 YFSETQ. The length of the CDR3 is 15 residues. V lost 4 bases and J 7 bases, leaving 17 bases between the germline ends. CDR3 coding DNA: TGCGCCAGCAGCCAGGACTCGATGGACGGCGGGGAGCTGTTTTTT. Protein sequence: CASSQDSMDGGELFF.

The V gene is TRBV5-1, the J gene TRBJ2-7, with a possible D match to TRBD1 (6 bases). With 4 bases removed from V and 2 bases from J, the gap between germline ends came to 10 bases. CDR3 length equals 13 residues. Germline CDR1 reads SGHRS; CDR2 reads YFSETQ. CDR3 sequence: CASSRDIAYEQYF. The CDR3 coding sequence is TGCGCCAGCAGCCGGGACATTGCCTACGAGCAGTACTTC.

The rearrangement uses TRBV11-2 and TRBJ2-1; possible D gene TRBD1, 6 bases. Germline V gene data show CDR1 as SGHAT and CDR2 as FQNNGV. CDR3 length: 15 residues. V shed 1 base and J shed 8 bases, with 15 bases lying between them. DNA for the CDR3: TGTGCCAGCAGCTTAGGTGCCATCCCAGGGGATGAGCAGTTCTTC. This gives the protein CASSLGAIPGDEQFF.

This clone has only one observation. The identical CDR3 is also encoded by other nucleotide sequences in the sample. The rearrangement uses TRBV28 and TRBJ2-7, with D hard to call. The germline V gene encodes CDR1 MDHEN and CDR2 SYDVKM. Trimming removed 6 bases from V and 0 bases from J, with 9 bases in between. This CDR3 has 13 amino acids. CDR3 sequence reads: CASSFGSSYEQYF. The CDR3 DNA sequence: TGTGCCAGCAGCTTCGGGTCCTCCTACGAGCAGTACTTC.

This clone appeared once. The gene calls are TRBV30 and TRBJ2-1, with TRBD2 matching over 8 bases. Germline-derived CDR1 and CDR2 are GTSNPN and SVGIG (reference sequence). The J segment lost 4 bases and the V segment lost 1 base, leaving 0 bases of the junction unmatched. The CDR3 has 13 amino acids. CDR3 coding DNA: TGTGCCTGGAGTGCGGGAGGGTACAATGAGCAGTTCTTC. This sequence encodes CAWSAGGYNEQFF.

The chain employs TRBV27 and TRBJ2-1; maybe TRBD2 (5 bases). Trimming left V 4 bases short and J 0 bases short, with 16 bases between. Germline V lookup: CDR1 MNHEY, CDR2 SMNVEV (reference sequence). The CDR3 loop spans 17 amino acids. The CDR3 protein is CASSSAPLASSYNEQFF. Written as DNA, the CDR3 is TGTGCCAGCAGTTCTGCCCCTCTAGCCAGCTCCTACAATGAGCAGTTCTTC.

The chain combines TRBV7-2 with TRBJ1-2; possible D gene TRBD1, 5 bases. The CDR3 contains 14 residues. V was cut by 7 bases and J by 0 bases, with 12 bases left in between. Germline V gives CDR1 SGHTA, CDR2 FQGNSA. The CDR3 region is CASTGVLANYGYTF. In DNA form, the CDR3 reads TGTGCCAGCACGGGGGTTCTGGCTAACTATGGCTACACCTTC.

This chain connects TRBV14 to TRBJ1-2; no reliable D call. The V end was cut by 4 bases, the J end by 5 bases, with 14 bases between. Germline V gives CDR1 SGHDN, CDR2 FVKESK. The CDR3 sequence is 14 residues long. CDR3 protein: CASSLTEDAYGYTF. CDR3 sequence (DNA): TGTGCCAGCAGCCTAACGGAGGACGCGTATGGCTACACCTTC.

V usage is TRBV4-1 and J usage is TRBJ1-5; D gene ambiguous. The CDR3 extends over 14 amino acids. V was pared by 1 base and J by 7 bases, with 11 bases between. Germline CDR1 MGHRA, CDR2 YSYEKL. The CDR3 nucleotides are TGCGCCAGCAGCCAAGTTGGAGGGAGCCAGCCCCAGCATTTT. Residues: CASSQVGGSQPQHF.

This clone was counted a single time. The chain couples TRBV27 to TRBJ2-2, with 11 positions matching TRBD2. This CDR3 comprises 17 residues. CDR1 and CDR2 (germline): MNHEY, SMNVEV (reference sequence). Unmatched junction bases numbered 6, after V lost 5 bases and J lost 1 base. The DNA of the CDR3 is TGTGCCAGCAGTCCCAACGGACTAGCGGGGAACACCGGGGAGCTGTTTTTT. It translates to CASSPNGLAGNTGELFF.

V usage is TRBV7-9 and J usage is TRBJ2-7; D gene ambiguous. Germline loops: CDR1 SEHNR, CDR2 FQNEAQ (reference sequence). V lost 5 bases and J lost 5, with 7 bases in between. The CDR3 is 11 residues long. CDR3 region: CASSPHNEQYF. DNA of the CDR3: TGTGCCAGCAGCCCACATAACGAGCAGTACTTC.

The chain carries TRBV30 and TRBJ1-5; D may be TRBD1 (5 bases). Germline CDR1 reads GTSNPN; CDR2 reads SVGIG (reference sequence). V gave up 1 base and J gave up 1 base, with 11 bases separating them. This CDR3 is 15 amino acids long. CDR3: CAWSEGGASNQPQHF. CDR3 DNA: TGTGCCTGGAGTGAAGGAGGGGCGAGCAATCAGCCCCAGCATTTT.

Only one count was recorded for this clone. The chain has TRBV19 and TRBJ2-7, with a possible D match to TRBD2 (6 bases). V lost 6 bases, J lost 0 bases, and 15 bases lay in between. Germline-derived CDR1 and CDR2 are LNHDA and SQIVND (reference sequence). This CDR3 is built from 15 residues. This CDR3 is CASSLKGLTSYEQYF. The DNA of the CDR3 is TGTGCCAGTAGCCTCAAGGGACTGACCTCCTACGAGCAGTACTTC.

This clone has a handful of counts. The chain combines TRBV25-1 with TRBJ2-5, with TRBD2 matching over 8 bases. Germline V gives CDR1 MGHDK, CDR2 SYGVNS. With V trimmed by 4 bases and J by 7 bases, 8 bases remained unmatched. This CDR3 spans 14 amino acids. Here the CDR3 reads CASSGSSGLGTQYF. The CDR3 DNA follows: TGTGCCAGCAGTGGGTCTAGCGGGCTAGGGACCCAGTACTTC.